This T cell receptor beta chain is drawn from a study of CD8+CD57+ T cells in acquired aplastic anemia. Looking at the study overall: The DNA of sorted CD4+ and CD8+ cells averaged roughly 3.2 ug.

This clonotype appeared many times. As yet, its antigen is unknown. TCR beta VDJ combinations and CDR3 sequences were profiled from genomic DNA. A single record per CDR3 protein comes from TCRdb applying MiXCR to the reads. The table lists about 180,000 distinct CDR3 sequences, roughly 48% of them singletons. Germline assignment: CDR1 SGHVS and CDR2 FQNEAQ. This CDR3 is built from 13 residues. With 8 bases removed from V and 4 bases from J, the gap between germline ends came to 12 bases. Broader study findings: Patients shared some 29 CD8+ CDR3 sequences with controls. Patients and healthy controls showed no significant CD8+ Simpson's diversity difference.

Sequencing was done on patients that had shown CD8+CD57+ cell expansion by flow cytometry. Among the patients, all had severe acquired aplastic anemia. The origin of this receptor is a human donor with aplastic anemia. This chain joins TRBV7-8 and TRBJ1-5, with D possibly matching TRBD1 (5 bases). Sequencing used sorted CD4+, CD8+, or CD8+CD57+ T cells (not recorded which) from PBMCs. CDR3 sequence reads: CASRQSGNQPQHF. The CDR3 DNA is TGTGCCAGCCGACAGTCCGGGAATCAGCCCCAGCATTTT.